A single sample is the source of the 16 T cell receptor beta chains below, sequenced in a study of cytomegalovirus exposure and HLA in healthy donors. It was with 60 Vbeta and 13 Jbeta primers that the PCR ran. Sequenced by immunoSEQ multiplex PCR; TCRdb stores in-frame clones only, minus some. Of over 200,000 clones detected, about 81% appear once; the ten largest clones hold roughly 5%. The sample comprised PBMCs. These receptors originate from a woman between 40 and 55 years old in good health and CMV-seropositive.

This chain uses TRBV5-1 with TRBJ1-1, with D possibly TRBD1 on 5 matching bases. Trimming removed 4 bases at V and 0 bases at J, with 10 bases between. Germline CDR1 reads SGHRS; CDR2 reads YFSETQ. There are 14 residues in the CDR3. The CDR3 loop is CASSIQELNTEAFF. The DNA of the CDR3 is TGCGCCAGCAGCATACAGGAGCTGAACACTGAAGCTTTCTTT.

The chain links TRBV19 to TRBJ1-1; 8 bases agree with TRBD1. Germline CDR1 is LNHDA and CDR2 is SQIVND (reference sequence). The CDR3 spans 17 residues. J gave up 1 base and V 4 bases, and 11 bases lay outside the gene matches. The CDR3 reads CASSRPGQAMWNTEAFF. The CDR3 region has the DNA TGTGCCAGTAGTAGACCGGGACAGGCGATGTGGAACACTGAAGCTTTCTTT.

CDR3: CASSFGGTGELFF. The CDR3 DNA is TGCGCCAGCAGCTTCGGGGGCACCGGGGAGCTGTTTTTT. J is TRBJ2-2 and V is TRBV5-1; possible D gene TRBD2, 6 bases. CDR3 length equals 13 residues. Trimming shortened V by 2 bases and J by 4 bases, and 6 bases separated the two germline ends. CDR1 and CDR2 (germline): SGHRS, YFSETQ.

This clone was recorded a few times. This chain connects TRBV7-2 to TRBJ2-5; D is possibly TRBD1 (6 bases). V shed 5 bases and J shed 5 bases, with 18 bases lying between them. The CDR3 extends over 15 amino acids. Germline V gives CDR1 SGHTA, CDR2 FQGNSA. CDR3 coding DNA: TGTGCCAGCAGCCGCGCGTTGGGGGCGTTTGAGACCCAGTACTTC. Amino acid sequence: CASSRALGAFETQYF.

This chain connects TRBV7-9 to TRBJ1-2, with D uncertain. The CDR3 has 12 residues. Trimming removed 5 bases at V and 3 bases at J, with 7 bases between. Germline loops: CDR1 SEHNR, CDR2 FQNEAQ (reference sequence). CDR3 coding DNA: TGTGCCAGCAGCCCCGAGGACTATGGCTACACCTTC. As protein: CASSPEDYGYTF.

V and J are TRBV10-2 and TRBJ2-1; TRBD2 matches 9 bases. The germline V gene has CDR1 WSHSY and CDR2 SAAADI. The CDR3 totals 14 residues. J gave up 7 bases and V 8 bases, and 9 bases lay outside the gene matches. CDR3 nucleotides: TGCGCCAGCCTTAGGGGCGGGAGGGGGAATGAGCAGTTCTTC. Translating it yields CASLRGGRGNEQFF.

This clone appeared once. The V gene is TRBV5-1, the J gene TRBJ2-3, with 8 bases matching TRBD2. V was pared by 4 bases and J by 4 bases, with 11 bases of the junction left unmatched. The CDR3 totals 16 residues. CDR1 and CDR2 from the germline V gene are SGHRS and YFSETQ. CDR3 sequence: CASSAGTSLVPDTQYF. CDR3 DNA sequence: TGCGCCAGCAGCGCGGGGACTAGTTTAGTCCCAGATACGCAGTATTTT.

The chain carries TRBV30 and TRBJ1-1, with TRBD1 matching 11 bases. V was pared by 5 bases and J by 4 bases, with 21 bases of the junction left unmatched. Germline V gene sequence: CDR1 GTSNPN, CDR2 SVGIG (reference sequence). This CDR3 contains 19 residues. In nucleotides, the CDR3 is TGTGCCTGGGGCCCCGGGACAGGGGGGTTTTACATGGTCAGCACTGAAGCTTTCTTT. As protein: CAWGPGTGGFYMVSTEAFF.

The genes are TRBV6-5 and TRBJ2-7; possible D gene TRBD1, 5 bases. V lost 5 bases, J lost 0 bases, and 8 bases lay in between. The CDR3 is 13 residues long. CDR1 and CDR2 from the germline V gene are MNHEY and SVGAGI. The CDR3, as DNA: TGTGCCAGCAGTAAGACAGACTCCTACGAGCAGTACTTC. Encoded protein: CASSKTDSYEQYF.

V is TRBV14 and J is TRBJ2-1, with D tentatively TRBD2 (5 bases). V was trimmed by 1 base and J by 7 bases, leaving 11 bases between them. The CDR3 has 14 amino acids. CDR1 and CDR2 (germline): SGHDN, FVKESK. The CDR3 loop is CASSQVKRRNEQFF. The CDR3, as DNA: TGTGCCAGCAGCCAAGTAAAGCGGCGGAATGAGCAGTTCTTC. The whole variable domain, filled in from reference TRBV14 and TRBJ2-1, reads EAGVTQFPSHSVIEKGQTVTLRCDPISGHDNLYWYRRVMGKEIKFLLHFVKESKQDESGMPNNRFLAERTGGTYSTLKVQPAELEDSGVYFCASSQVKRRNEQFFGPGTRLTVL.

The rearrangement joins TRBV5-6 to TRBJ1-6; a weak D match, TRBD1 (6 bases). V was cut by 5 bases and J by 13 bases, with 19 bases left in between. The germline gives CDR1 SGHDT, CDR2 YYEEEE. The CDR3 is made up of 14 amino acids. As DNA, the CDR3 is TGTGCCAGCAGTTCAGGACAGAGAATTCGGCCCCTCCACTTT. This sequence encodes CASSSGQRIRPLHF.

This clone showed up just a few times. The chain recombines TRBV19 with TRBJ2-1; 10 bases fit TRBD1. Trimming cost V 5 bases and J 6 bases; bases outside gene matches: 7. The germline V gene encodes CDR1 LNHDA and CDR2 SQIVND (reference sequence). The CDR3 covers 15 residues. In DNA form, the CDR3 reads TGTGCCAGTAGTCGACAGGGGGCGAAAGTCAATGAGCAGTTCTTC. It is translated as CASSRQGAKVNEQFF.

V usage is TRBV21-1 and J usage is TRBJ1-5; the table's D call, TRBD1, was not checked against the DNA. TRBV21-1 is shown as a pseudogene. The CDR3 has 17 amino acids. CDR3 DNA: TGTGCCAGCAGCCTCTATCATGGGCAGGGGGTGTCTCAGCCCCAGCATTTT. Amino acid sequence: CASSLYHGQGVSQPQHF.

The rearrangement links TRBV5-5 to TRBJ1-5; perhaps TRBD1 as D (6 bases). The CDR3 sequence is 17 residues long. From germline, CDR1 is SGHKS and CDR2 YYEKEE (reference sequence). The V gene lost 0 bases and the J gene lost 0 bases, with 13 bases spanning the gap. The CDR3 DNA sequence: TGTGCCAGCAGCTTGGAAGGGGACACTTATAGCAATCAGCCCCAGCATTTT. Residues: CASSLEGDTYSNQPQHF. Complete variable domain (other parts from reference TRBV5-5 and TRBJ1-5): DAGVTQSPTHLIKTRGQQVTLRCSPISGHKSVSWYQQVLGQGPQFIFQYYEKEERGRGNFPDRFSARQFPNYSSELNVNALLLGDSALYLCASSLEGDTYSNQPQHFGDGTRLSIL.

The V gene is TRBV7-3, the J gene TRBJ2-3; TRBD2 matches 9 bases. CDR1 SGHTA and CDR2 FQGTGA come from the germline V gene. J lost 2 bases, V lost 3 bases, and 3 bases had no gene match. The CDR3 contains 15 residues. The CDR3 coding sequence is TGTGCCAGCAGCTTTAGCGGGGGAGACACAGATACGCAGTATTTT. Translated, it gives CASSFSGGDTDTQYF.

The rearrangement uses TRBV5-8 and TRBJ1-2; 9 bases agree with TRBD1. The CDR3 totals 15 residues. Trimming took 7 bases from V and 4 from J; bases not matched to a gene: 11. Germline values: CDR1 SGHTS, CDR2 YDEGEE. The DNA of the CDR3 is TGTGCCAGCGGTCTTGGGGACAGGGTTACCTATGGCTACACCTTC. Amino acids: CASGLGDRVTYGYTF. The entire variable domain, with the rest obtained from reference TRBV5-8 and TRBJ1-2, is as follows: EAGVTQSPTHLIKTRGQQATLRCSPISGHTSVYWYQQALGLGLQFLLWYDEGEERNRGNFPPRFSGRQFPNYSSELNVNALELEDSALYLCASGLGDRVTYGYTFGSGTRLTVV.